This T cell receptor beta chain was retrieved from a study of T cells after yellow fever vaccination. Study results and caveats: Relatively few clonotypes were ones that appeared in both CD4 and CD8 compartments. Although the secondary response was weaker, it peaked faster, at day 5 versus 15.

This clonotype turned up a few times. Its antigen remains unidentified. The CDR3 consists of 17 residues. Germline assignment: CDR1 MDHEN and CDR2 SYDVKM. The V end lost 1 base, the J end lost 4 bases, and 19 bases lay between the germline ends. TCRdb itself ran the 5' RACE reads through MiXCR, one entry per CDR3 protein. The sample holds 300,000 to 400,000 distinct CDR3 sequences, approximately 12% seen once. This TCR was sampled from a man aged 18-30 years who received the YFV17D yellow fever vaccine. This chain uses TRBV28 with TRBJ1-2, with no clear D. The sample consisted of CD4+ T cells sorted from PBMCs, taken 15 days after the yellow fever booster vaccination. The CDR3 region has the DNA TGTGCCAGCAGTTTATCTCAGTTAGGAGGTGGAGGCTATGGCTACACCTTC. It codes for CASSLSQLGGGGYGYTF.